Reported below is one TCR beta chain. The antigen is unknown. The data originate from a study of a mutant IDH1 vaccine in newly diagnosed glioma. About the research overall: At weeks 1, 3, 5, 7, 11, 15, 19 and 23, patients received a vaccination, eight in all. Study-wide points: Patients showed vaccine-induced immune responses at a rate of 80% to 95%.

Time point indicated: week 23, last vaccination. What each vaccine dose contained was 300 ug of mutant IDH1 20-mer peptide, accompanied by topical imiquimod. Profiled with immunoSEQ multiplex PCR; TCRdb holds only in-frame clones, not every one. The data show roughly 30,000 clones, roughly 80% seen once. The CDR3 contains 17 residues. CDR1 MGHRA and CDR2 YSYEKL come from the germline V gene. Trimming left V 1 base short and J 5 bases short, with 20 bases between. V usage is TRBV4-1 and J usage is TRBJ1-2; D remains unclear. The sequencing used PBMCs, collected from a glioma patient whose treatment included an IDH1 peptide vaccine. The sequence was obtained from a woman in her twenties or thirties with glioma. In DNA form, the CDR3 reads TGCGCCAGCAGCCAAGTCGACATGGGGTTTGCGAAATATGGCTACACCTTC. Protein product: CASSQVDMGFAKYGYTF.